This T cell receptor beta chain stems from a study of blood T cell repertoires in COVID-19. As for the study in general: COVID-19 samples, acute and convalescent, were from the United States, Italy and Spain. PBMCs, B-cell-depleted T cells, or T cells provided the cDNA or gDNA that made up the material.

Authors' data handling: Reference gene primer amplification in the assay estimated nucleated cell counts. Clones were sequenced by immunoSEQ multiplex PCR, and TCRdb holds only the in-frame ones, with some missing. V and J calls and clone size are as listed in that table; D and trimming were resolved from the DNA. The sample contains tens of thousands of clones, approximately 90% of which appear only once. With 5 bases removed from V and 0 bases from J, the gap between germline ends came to 14 bases. Germline V CDR1 and CDR2: SGHAT, FQDESV (reference sequence). The CDR3 spans 16 residues. V is TRBV11-1 and J is TRBJ2-1, with D possibly matching TRBD1 (6 bases). The sequence was obtained from a human donor with active COVID-19. The donor label of this sample is uncertain. Material for sequencing was peripheral blood. The CDR3 spells CASSPGQSSSYNEQFF. As DNA, the CDR3 is TGTGCCAGCAGCCCAGGACAGTCCAGCTCCTACAATGAGCAGTTCTTC.